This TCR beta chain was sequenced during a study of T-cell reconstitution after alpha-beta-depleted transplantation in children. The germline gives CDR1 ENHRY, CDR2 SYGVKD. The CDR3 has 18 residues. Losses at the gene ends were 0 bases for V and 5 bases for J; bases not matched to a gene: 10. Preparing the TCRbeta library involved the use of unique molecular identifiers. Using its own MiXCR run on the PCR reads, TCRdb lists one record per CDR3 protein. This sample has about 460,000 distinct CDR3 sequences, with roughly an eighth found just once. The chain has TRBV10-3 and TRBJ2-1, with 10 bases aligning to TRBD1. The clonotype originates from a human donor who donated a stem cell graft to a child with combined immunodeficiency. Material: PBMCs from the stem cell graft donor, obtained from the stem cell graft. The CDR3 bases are TGTGCCATCAGTGAGTCGAGGCGCGGGACAGGGGACCACAATGAGCAGTTCTTC. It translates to CAISESRRGTGDHNEQFF.